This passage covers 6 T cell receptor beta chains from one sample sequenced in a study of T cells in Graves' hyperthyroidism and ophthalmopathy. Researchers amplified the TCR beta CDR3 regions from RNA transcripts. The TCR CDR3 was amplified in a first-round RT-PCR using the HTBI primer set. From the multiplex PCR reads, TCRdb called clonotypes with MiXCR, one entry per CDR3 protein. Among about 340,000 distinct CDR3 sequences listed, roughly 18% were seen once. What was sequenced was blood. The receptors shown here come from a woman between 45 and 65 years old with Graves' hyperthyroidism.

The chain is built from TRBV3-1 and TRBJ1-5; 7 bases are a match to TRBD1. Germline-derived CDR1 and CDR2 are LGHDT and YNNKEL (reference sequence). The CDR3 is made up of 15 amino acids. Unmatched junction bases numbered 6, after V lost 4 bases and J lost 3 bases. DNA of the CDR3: TGTGCCAGCAGCCCTCAGGGGGGGAACAATCAGCCCCAGCATTTT. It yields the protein CASSPQGGNNQPQHF.

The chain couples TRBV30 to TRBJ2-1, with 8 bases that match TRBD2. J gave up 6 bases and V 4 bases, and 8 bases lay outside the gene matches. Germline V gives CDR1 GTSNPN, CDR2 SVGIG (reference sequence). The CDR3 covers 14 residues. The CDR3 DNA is TGTGCCTGGATTGGGGCGGGAGGTCCCAATGAGCAGTTCTTC. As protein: CAWIGAGGPNEQFF.

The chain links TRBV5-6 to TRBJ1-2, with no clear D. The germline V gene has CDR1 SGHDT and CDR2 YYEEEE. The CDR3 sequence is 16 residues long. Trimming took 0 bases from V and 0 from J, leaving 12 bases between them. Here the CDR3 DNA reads TGTGCCAGCAGCTTGGTGACCTCCAGGACTAACTATGGCTACACCTTC. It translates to CASSLVTSRTNYGYTF.

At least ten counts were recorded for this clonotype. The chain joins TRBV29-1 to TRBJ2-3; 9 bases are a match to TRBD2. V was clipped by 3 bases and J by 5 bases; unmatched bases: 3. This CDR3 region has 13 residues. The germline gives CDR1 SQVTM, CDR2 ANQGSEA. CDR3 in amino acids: CSVDAGGRDTQYF. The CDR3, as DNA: TGCAGCGTTGACGCGGGGGGGCGAGATACGCAGTATTTT.

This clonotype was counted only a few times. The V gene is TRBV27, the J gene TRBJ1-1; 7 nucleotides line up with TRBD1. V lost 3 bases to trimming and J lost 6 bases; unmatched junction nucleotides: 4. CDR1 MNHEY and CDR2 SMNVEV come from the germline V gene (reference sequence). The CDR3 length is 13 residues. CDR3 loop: CASSFRDSPEAFF. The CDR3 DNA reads TGTGCCAGCAGTTTCCGGGACAGCCCTGAAGCTTTCTTT.

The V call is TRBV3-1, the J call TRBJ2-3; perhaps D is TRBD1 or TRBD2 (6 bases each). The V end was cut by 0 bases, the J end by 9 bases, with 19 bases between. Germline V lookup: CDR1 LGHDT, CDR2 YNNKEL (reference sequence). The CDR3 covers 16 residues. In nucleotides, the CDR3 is TGTGCCAGCAGCCAAGATCAAGACCGGGGGCTGACGACGCAGTATTTT. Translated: CASSQDQDRGLTTQYF.